This is a list of T cell receptor beta chains from one sample in a study of blood T cell repertoires in COVID-19. Using immunoSEQ multiplex PCR, the repertoire was profiled, and TCRdb retains in-frame clones only, with some absent. The sample consists of around 170,000 clones, roughly 77% of them appearing once. Sequencing used peripheral blood. These TCRs come from a man aged 65 to 79 with active or convalescent COVID-19. Each CDR3 is given with its conserved first and last residue. Fields, in order: D gene, clone size, CDR3 length, J gene, V gene, CDR3 DNA, CDR3 protein. D genes are given only for firm matches. Clone size is given for some rows only: seen once, a few or many times, or a class if the clone is expanded.

d_call: TRBD2; clone_size: NA; cdr3_length: 17; j_call: TRBJ2-5; v_call: TRBV27; cdr3_nt: TGTGCCAGCACCAAATCCGGGGCTAGCGGGGATGGGGAGACCCAGTACTTC; cdr3_aa: CASTKSGASGDGETQYF
d_call: TRBD2; clone_size: NA; cdr3_length: 14; j_call: TRBJ2-1; v_call: TRBV5-4; cdr3_nt: TGTGCCAGCAGCTCAGCGGGGGTACCCAATGAGCAGTTCTTC; cdr3_aa: CASSSAGVPNEQFF
d_call: TRBD1; clone_size: NA; cdr3_length: 14; j_call: TRBJ2-1; v_call: TRBV5-1; cdr3_nt: TGCGCCAGCAGCCGCGGGACAGGGAACAATGAGCAGTTCTTC; cdr3_aa: CASSRGTGNNEQFF
d_call: NA; clone_size: NA; cdr3_length: 13; j_call: TRBJ1-1; v_call: TRBV6-5; cdr3_nt: TGTGCCAGCAGAGCGGACAGGAACACTGAAGCTTTCTTT; cdr3_aa: CASRADRNTEAFF
d_call: TRBD1; clone_size: large; cdr3_length: 15; j_call: TRBJ1-3; v_call: TRBV5-1; cdr3_nt: TGCGCCAGCAGCTTGTGGACAGGGGTCGGAAACACCATATATTTT; cdr3_aa: CASSLWTGVGNTIYF
d_call: TRBD1; clone_size: NA; cdr3_length: 15; j_call: TRBJ2-7; v_call: TRBV6-5; cdr3_nt: TGTGCCAGCAGTCCCTGGACAGGGGCCAGGTACGAGCAGTACTTC; cdr3_aa: CASSPWTGARYEQYF
d_call: TRBD1; clone_size: NA; cdr3_length: 15; j_call: TRBJ1-3; v_call: TRBV5-6; cdr3_nt: TGTGCCAGCAGCACGGACAGGATCTCTGGAAACACCATATATTTT; cdr3_aa: CASSTDRISGNTIYF
d_call: TRBD1; clone_size: NA; cdr3_length: 14; j_call: TRBJ1-2; v_call: TRBV7-9; cdr3_nt: TGTGCCAGCAGCTTTGGACAGGGGGCCGTTGGCTACACCTTC; cdr3_aa: CASSFGQGAVGYTF
d_call: TRBD2; clone_size: once; cdr3_length: 13; j_call: TRBJ2-5; v_call: TRBV14; cdr3_nt: TGTGCCAGCAGCCTAACCTCCTCCGGGACTAAGTACTTC; cdr3_aa: CASSLTSSGTKYF
d_call: NA; clone_size: NA; cdr3_length: 13; j_call: TRBJ1-4; v_call: TRBV12-3/TRBV12-4; cdr3_nt: TGTGCCAGCACCTCTTCAACTAATGAAAAACTGTTTTTT; cdr3_aa: CASTSSTNEKLFF
d_call: TRBD2; clone_size: once; cdr3_length: 18; j_call: TRBJ2-3; v_call: TRBV14; cdr3_nt: TGTGCCAGCAGCCACCAAAGCCTCCTAGCGGGGGTCACAGATACGCAGTATTTT; cdr3_aa: CASSHQSLLAGVTDTQYF
d_call: NA; clone_size: NA; cdr3_length: 14; j_call: TRBJ1-2; v_call: TRBV6-5; cdr3_nt: TGTGCCAGCAGAGACGTCGGGAGGGGGTATGGCTACACCTTC; cdr3_aa: CASRDVGRGYGYTF
d_call: NA; clone_size: NA; cdr3_length: 13; j_call: TRBJ2-3; v_call: TRBV30; cdr3_nt: TGTGCCTGGACCCGAGGAGGTACAGATACGCAGTATTTT; cdr3_aa: CAWTRGGTDTQYF
d_call: NA; clone_size: NA; cdr3_length: 14; j_call: TRBJ1-6; v_call: TRBV3-1/TRBV3-2; cdr3_nt: TGTGCCAGCACCACAGGGAGTGGCGATTCACCCCTCCACTTT; cdr3_aa: CASTTGSGDSPLHF
d_call: NA; clone_size: NA; cdr3_length: 15; j_call: TRBJ1-1; v_call: TRBV7-6; cdr3_nt: TGTGCCAGCAGCTTATCCCCCAGTGGGAACACTGAAGCTTTCTTT; cdr3_aa: CASSLSPSGNTEAFF
d_call: TRBD2; clone_size: NA; cdr3_length: 18; j_call: TRBJ2-7; v_call: TRBV7-9; cdr3_nt: TGTGCCAGCAGCTTAGGAGCTCCGGGACTAGTCGAAGTCTACGAGCAGTACTTC; cdr3_aa: CASSLGAPGLVEVYEQYF
d_call: TRBD2; clone_size: NA; cdr3_length: 15; j_call: TRBJ2-7; v_call: TRBV14; cdr3_nt: TGTGCCAGCAGCCAAGAGAGCGGGGAAAACTACGAGCAGTACTTC; cdr3_aa: CASSQESGENYEQYF
d_call: NA; clone_size: NA; cdr3_length: 18; j_call: TRBJ1-5; v_call: TRBV6-1; cdr3_nt: TGTGCCAGCAGTGAGTTGACAGCCCGATACTATAGCAATCAGCCCCAGCATTTT; cdr3_aa: CASSELTARYYSNQPQHF
d_call: NA; clone_size: NA; cdr3_length: 12; j_call: TRBJ2-7; v_call: TRBV30; cdr3_nt: TGTGCCCTGGGGGGTGGATCCTACGAGCAGTACTTC; cdr3_aa: CALGGGSYEQYF
d_call: TRBD1; clone_size: NA; cdr3_length: 13; j_call: TRBJ1-2; v_call: TRBV27; cdr3_nt: TGTGCCAGCAGGACAGGGACTAACTATGGCTACACCTTC; cdr3_aa: CASRTGTNYGYTF
d_call: TRBD1; clone_size: NA; cdr3_length: 13; j_call: TRBJ2-5; v_call: TRBV28; cdr3_nt: TGTGCCACTGGGGACAGCTCAAGGGAGACCCAGTACTTC; cdr3_aa: CATGDSSRETQYF
d_call: TRBD2; clone_size: NA; cdr3_length: 18; j_call: TRBJ2-5; v_call: TRBV5-1; cdr3_nt: TGCGCCAGCAGCTTGAAACTAGCGGGGGGCTACCGCCAAGAGACCCAGTACTTC; cdr3_aa: CASSLKLAGGYRQETQYF
d_call: TRBD1; clone_size: NA; cdr3_length: 14; j_call: TRBJ2-3; v_call: TRBV5-4; cdr3_nt: TGTGCCAGCAGCGCAAAACAGGGGTCAGATACGCAGTATTTT; cdr3_aa: CASSAKQGSDTQYF
d_call: TRBD2; clone_size: NA; cdr3_length: 18; j_call: TRBJ2-7; v_call: TRBV27; cdr3_nt: TGTGCCAGCAGACGGGACAGGGGGACTAGCGGGAGTCCCTACGAGCAGTACTTC; cdr3_aa: CASRRDRGTSGSPYEQYF
d_call: TRBD1; clone_size: NA; cdr3_length: 16; j_call: TRBJ1-1; v_call: TRBV27; cdr3_nt: TGTGCCAGCAGGAGAAACCGGGACAGGGGGATCGATGAAGCTTTCTTT; cdr3_aa: CASRRNRDRGIDEAFF
d_call: TRBD2; clone_size: once; cdr3_length: 16; j_call: TRBJ2-3; v_call: TRBV18; cdr3_nt: TGTGCCAGCTCACTTACTAGCGGGGGGCCCGGAGATACGCAGTATTTT; cdr3_aa: CASSLTSGGPGDTQYF
d_call: TRBD1; clone_size: NA; cdr3_length: 17; j_call: TRBJ1-1; v_call: TRBV7-9; cdr3_nt: TGTGCCAGCAGCAAAAATCGGGACAGCGTCTTGAACACTGAAGCTTTCTTT; cdr3_aa: CASSKNRDSVLNTEAFF
d_call: TRBD2; clone_size: NA; cdr3_length: 16; j_call: TRBJ2-3; v_call: TRBV25-1; cdr3_nt: TGTGCCAGCAGTGACTTCGGGGGGGCTTGGACAGATACGCAGTATTTT; cdr3_aa: CASSDFGGAWTDTQYF
d_call: NA; clone_size: NA; cdr3_length: 16; j_call: TRBJ2-7; v_call: TRBV7-2; cdr3_nt: TGTGCCAGCAGCTTAGCCTTAGCGGTTAGATCCTACGAGCAGTACTTC; cdr3_aa: CASSLALAVRSYEQYF
d_call: TRBD1; clone_size: few; cdr3_length: 19; j_call: TRBJ2-3; v_call: TRBV7-8; cdr3_nt: TGTGCCAGCAGCCCTCACCGAACCCGCATGAGGGGGCGTCCAGATACGCAGTATTTT; cdr3_aa: CASSPHRTRMRGRPDTQYF
d_call: TRBD2; clone_size: NA; cdr3_length: 16; j_call: TRBJ2-7; v_call: TRBV7-2; cdr3_nt: TGTGCCAGCAGCGCCCGGACTAGCGGATATTCCTACGAGCAGTACTTC; cdr3_aa: CASSARTSGYSYEQYF
d_call: NA; clone_size: NA; cdr3_length: 18; j_call: TRBJ1-1; v_call: TRBV4-1; cdr3_nt: TGCGCCAGCAGCCAAGGGTCAAAAAAGCTCTATGGGAACACTGAAGCTTTCTTT; cdr3_aa: CASSQGSKKLYGNTEAFF
d_call: TRBD2; clone_size: NA; cdr3_length: 16; j_call: TRBJ2-3; v_call: TRBV9; cdr3_nt: TGTGCCAGCAGCTCCTCAGCGGGGGGCCCCACAGATACGCAGTATTTT; cdr3_aa: CASSSSAGGPTDTQYF
d_call: TRBD1; clone_size: NA; cdr3_length: 15; j_call: TRBJ1-5; v_call: TRBV3-1/TRBV3-2; cdr3_nt: TGTGCCAGCAGCCAATACGGGCAGGGGGATCAGCCCCAGCATTTT; cdr3_aa: CASSQYGQGDQPQHF
d_call: NA; clone_size: NA; cdr3_length: 16; j_call: TRBJ1-1; v_call: TRBV5-1; cdr3_nt: TGCGCCAGCAGTCGGGGGGAATGGGCAGGGAGGACTGAAGCTTTCTTT; cdr3_aa: CASSRGEWAGRTEAFF
d_call: TRBD2; clone_size: NA; cdr3_length: 16; j_call: TRBJ2-3; v_call: TRBV7-2; cdr3_nt: TGTGCCAGCAGCCCCGGGAAGCGGGGGGTCGTAGATACGCAGTATTTT; cdr3_aa: CASSPGKRGVVDTQYF
d_call: NA; clone_size: once; cdr3_length: 13; j_call: TRBJ2-7; v_call: TRBV5-6; cdr3_nt: TGTGCCAGCAGTTCCGGGTTCGCCTACGAGCAGTACTTC; cdr3_aa: CASSSGFAYEQYF
d_call: NA; clone_size: NA; cdr3_length: 14; j_call: TRBJ2-7; v_call: TRBV19; cdr3_nt: TGTGCCAGTCGGCAGAGGGGGGGGTCCTACGAGCAGTACTTC; cdr3_aa: CASRQRGGSYEQYF
d_call: TRBD1; clone_size: NA; cdr3_length: 15; j_call: TRBJ1-1; v_call: TRBV5-1; cdr3_nt: TGCGCCAGCAGCAAAACGACAGGGGGCAACACTGAAGCTTTCTTT; cdr3_aa: CASSKTTGGNTEAFF
d_call: TRBD2; clone_size: NA; cdr3_length: 15; j_call: TRBJ2-7; v_call: TRBV27; cdr3_nt: TGTGCCAGCAGTTTATTTCAAGCGGGAGGCTACGAGCAGTACTTC; cdr3_aa: CASSLFQAGGYEQYF
d_call: NA; clone_size: NA; cdr3_length: 16; j_call: TRBJ1-3; v_call: TRBV5-1; cdr3_nt: TGCGCCAGCAGCTTGGATAGGGGTGGATCTGGAAACACCATATATTTT; cdr3_aa: CASSLDRGGSGNTIYF